This TCR beta chain appears in the sequencing data of a study of shared clonotypes between healthy human individuals. Repertoires were generated with immunoSEQ multiplex PCR, while TCRdb's copy carries only in-frame clones and drops some. The sample has millions of clones, roughly 91% seen once. The CDR3 runs 14 residues. V was trimmed by 3 bases and J by 4 bases, leaving 10 bases between them. The V gene's germline CDR1 is LNHDA and CDR2 SQIVND (reference sequence). Terminally differentiated effector memory CD45RA+ cells were excluded by CCR7 positive selection of CD45RO-negative cells. This TCR came from a man younger than 30 in good health. Some clones in this sample may be carry-over from other donors' samples. The sequenced sample was naive CD8+ T cells from PBMCs. The rearrangement uses TRBV19 and TRBJ1-5; D gene uncertain. The CDR3 nucleotides read TGTGCCAGTAGTATTCTTCCTCGGAATCAGCCCCAGCATTTT. This translates into CASSILPRNQPQHF.